These 23 T cell receptor beta chains were all obtained from the same sample, sequenced in a study of beta chain features in type 1 diabetes. Sequencing targeted expressed TCRB transcripts, as all isolated RNA had been reverse transcribed. The repertoire was sequenced with immunoSEQ multiplex PCR; TCRdb's copy has only in-frame clones and lacks some. The sample holds roughly 610,000 clones; 15% to 19% are singletons and the top ten take about 0.086%. Sequencing was carried out using naive CD4+ T cells from blood. These receptor sequences come from a man younger than 35 in good health.

This chain connects TRBV18 to TRBJ2-7; D might be TRBD1 (5 bases). V was shortened by 3 bases and J by 0 bases, with 12 bases between the two germline ends. Per the germline V gene, CDR1 is KGHSH and CDR2 is LQKENI. This CDR3 is built from 15 residues. The CDR3: CASSPPGWSSYEQYF. The CDR3 bases are TGTGCCAGCTCACCCCCAGGGTGGAGCTCCTACGAGCAGTACTTC.

This clone was seen only a few times. V is TRBV4-1 and J is TRBJ2-5, with TRBD2 matching 7 bases. The V gene end was trimmed by 8 bases and the J gene end by 1 base; junction bases not matched to a gene: 13. Germline V gene sequence: CDR1 MGHRA, CDR2 YSYEKL. CDR3 size: 16 residues. The CDR3 DNA follows: TGCGCCAGCGGGCGGTGGGGAGGGCCATTCCAAGAGACCCAGTACTTC. Translated: CASGRWGGPFQETQYF.

CDR3 residues: CASRGTGYGPGNTIYF. The CDR3 region has the DNA TGTGCCAGCAGAGGGACAGGGTATGGCCCTGGAAACACCATATATTTT. The rearrangement links TRBV7-2 to TRBJ1-3; 9 nucleotides match TRBD1. V was pared by 6 bases and J by 2 bases, with 8 bases of the junction left unmatched. The CDR3 has 16 residues. Germline CDR1 reads SGHTA; CDR2 reads FQGNSA. Using reference TRBV7-2 and TRBJ1-3 for the parts outside the CDR3, the full variable domain is GAGVSQSPSNKVTEKGKDVELRCDPISGHTALYWYRQSLGQGLEFLIYFQGNSAPDKSGLPSDRFSAERTGGSVSTLTIQRTQQEDSAVYLCASRGTGYGPGNTIYFGEGSWLTVV.

This chain uses TRBV10-3 with TRBJ2-1; a possible D gene is TRBD2 (5 bases). Germline V lookup: CDR1 ENHRY, CDR2 SYGVKD. The CDR3 spans 17 residues. V gave up 0 bases and J gave up 5 bases, with 17 bases separating them. The CDR3 loop is CAISESISRVADNEQFF. In nucleotides, the CDR3 is TGTGCCATCAGTGAGTCAATATCGCGGGTCGCCGACAATGAGCAGTTCTTC.

This clone was found a few times. V and J are TRBV4-3 and TRBJ1-3; a weak D match, TRBD1 (6 bases). The CDR3 has 17 amino acids. V gave up 1 base and J gave up 2 bases, with 15 bases separating them. Germline V gives CDR1 LGHNA, CDR2 YSLEER. CDR3 bases: TGCGCCAGCAGCCAAGGGCCAACAGGGTCACCTGGAAACACCATATATTTT. This sequence encodes CASSQGPTGSPGNTIYF.

This rearrangement joins TRBV27 to TRBJ2-1, with 10 bases identical to TRBD2. The CDR3 contains 15 residues. V dropped 4 bases and J dropped 6; count of bases not matched to a gene: 6. In germline, CDR1 is MNHEY, CDR2 SMNVEV (reference sequence). CDR3 loop: CASSSPSGSFNEQFF. Written as DNA, the CDR3 is TGTGCCAGCAGTTCCCCTAGCGGGAGTTTCAATGAGCAGTTCTTC.

The chain recombines TRBV30 with TRBJ1-2, with D possibly being TRBD1 (5 bases). Germline V gene sequence: CDR1 GTSNPN, CDR2 SVGIG (reference sequence). Trimming removed 0 bases at V and 5 bases at J, with 19 bases between. The CDR3 has 16 residues. The CDR3 protein is CAWSVYPGNWGYGYTF. For the CDR3, the DNA is TGTGCCTGGAGTGTATACCCCGGGAACTGGGGGTATGGCTACACCTTC.

The chain joins TRBV4-3 to TRBJ1-2; D uncertain. This CDR3 is built from 13 residues. Trimming pared 2 bases from V and 2 bases from J, leaving 6 bases between. Looked up from germline, CDR1 is LGHNA and CDR2 is YSLEER. The CDR3 here is CASSQPGNYGYTF. The CDR3 region has the DNA TGCGCCAGCAGCCAACCTGGAAACTATGGCTACACCTTC.

In this sample, this clone turned up a few times. V and J are TRBV25-1 and TRBJ1-2; D unclear. The CDR3 has 14 amino acids. Trimming removed 3 bases from V and 1 base from J, with 9 bases in between. Germline V gene sequence: CDR1 MGHDK, CDR2 SYGVNS. This chain's CDR3 is CASSEPGVNYGYTF. DNA for the CDR3: TGTGCCAGCAGTGAGCCAGGTGTTAACTATGGCTACACCTTC.

This clone occurred a few times. This chain connects TRBV5-1 to TRBJ1-4, with D unclear. In germline, CDR1 is SGHRS, CDR2 YFSETQ. V shed 0 bases and J shed 4 bases, with 4 bases lying between them. The CDR3 spans 13 residues. This CDR3 reads CASSLVHNEKLFF. The CDR3, as DNA: TGCGCCAGCAGCTTGGTCCATAATGAAAAACTGTTTTTT.

The V call is TRBV5-4, the J call TRBJ2-2, with D unresolved. Germline lookup yields CDR1 SGHNT and CDR2 YYREEE (reference sequence). V was clipped by 0 bases and J by 5 bases, with 8 bases between them. This CDR3 comprises 14 residues. The CDR3 DNA follows: TGTGCCAGCAGCTTGGACATGGGGACCGGGGAGCTGTTTTTT. Translated: CASSLDMGTGELFF. Full variable domain (outside the CDR3, taken from reference TRBV5-4 and TRBJ2-2): ETGVTQSPTHLIKTRGQQVTLRCSSQSGHNTVSWYQQALGQGPQFIFQYYREEENGRGNFPPRFSGLQFPNYSSELNVNALELDDSALYLCASSLDMGTGELFFGEGSRLTVL.

This clone was detected only a few times. CDR3 nucleotide sequence: TGTGCCAGCAGCCCCCGGGAATCAGATACGCAGTATTTT. As protein: CASSPRESDTQYF. V is TRBV28 and J is TRBJ2-3, with a tentative D call TRBD2 (5 bases). V shed 6 bases and J shed 4 bases, with 11 bases lying between them. The CDR3 has 13 residues. Germline values: CDR1 MDHEN, CDR2 SYDVKM.

In its sample, this clone was seen many times. In the same sample, other DNA sequences code for this CDR3. The genes are TRBV7-9 and TRBJ2-1; D may be TRBD1 (5 bases). The germline V gene has CDR1 SEHNR and CDR2 FQNEAQ (reference sequence). Trimming took 5 bases from V and 8 from J, leaving 10 bases between them. This CDR3 comprises 12 residues. The CDR3 DNA is TGTGCCAGCAGCCCCCAGGGCTATGAGCAGTTCTTC. Protein product: CASSPQGYEQFF.

CDR3 coding DNA: TGTGCCAGCAGCCAAAATCTAGGAATTTCCTACGAGCAGTACTTC. The encoded protein is CASSQNLGISYEQYF. This sequence joins TRBV4-2 and TRBJ2-7; D is uncertain. Trimming cost V 2 bases and J 1 base, with 12 bases left between them. The CDR3 loop spans 15 amino acids. Germline V gene lookup returns CDR1 LGHNA and CDR2 YNFKEQ.

J is TRBJ1-2 and V is TRBV29-1, with 9 nucleotides matching TRBD1. With V trimmed by 7 bases and J by 0 bases, 6 bases remained unmatched. This CDR3 spans 14 amino acids. The germline V gene has CDR1 SQVTM and CDR2 ANQGSEA. The CDR3 loop is CSGVQGAPNYGYTF. The DNA of the CDR3 is TGCAGCGGGGTACAGGGGGCCCCTAACTATGGCTACACCTTC.

This clone was observed a handful of times. The chain recombines TRBV5-1 with TRBJ2-2; D is possibly TRBD1 or TRBD2 (5 bases each). Deletions cut 6 bases from V and 2 bases from J, with 11 bases between. The CDR3 has 14 residues. The V gene's germline CDR1 is SGHRS and CDR2 YFSETQ. The CDR3 DNA reads TGCGCCAGCACCCCCGGGGCAAACACCGGGGAGCTGTTTTTT. It codes for CASTPGANTGELFF.

This clone was observed a few times. The CDR3, as DNA: TGTGCCAGCAGCGGAGGCTCGGGGGGCGAGCAGTACTTC. Its translation: CASSGGSGGEQYF. This rearrangement joins TRBV9 to TRBJ2-7, with 7 bases matching TRBD2. Unmatched junction bases numbered 6, after V lost 3 bases and J lost 6 bases. This CDR3 spans 13 amino acids. Germline CDR1 is SGDLS and CDR2 is YYNGEE.

This clone has just a few counts. V and J are TRBV30 and TRBJ2-7; 12 positions agree with TRBD1. CDR1 and CDR2 from the germline V gene are GTSNPN and SVGIG (reference sequence). The length of the CDR3 is 15 residues. Germline trimming cut 4 bases from V and 4 bases from J; bases unmatched to any gene: 8. CDR3 nucleotides: TGTGCCTGGATTGGACCGGGACAGGGGGCTTACGAGCAGTACTTC. Translated, it gives CAWIGPGQGAYEQYF.

The gene calls are TRBV7-3 and TRBJ2-7; D is undetermined. The CDR3 consists of 13 residues. Germline V gene sequence: CDR1 SGHTA, CDR2 FQGTGA. V was clipped by 3 bases and J by 0 bases, with 6 bases between them. Written as DNA, the CDR3 is TGTGCCAGCAGCTTCGATTACTCCTACGAGCAGTACTTC. Its protein product is CASSFDYSYEQYF. Full variable domain (outside the CDR3, taken from reference TRBV7-3 and TRBJ2-7): GAGVSQTPSNKVTEKGKYVELRCDPISGHTALYWYRQSLGQGPEFLIYFQGTGAADDSGLPNDRFFAVRPEGSVSTLKIQRTERGDSAVYLCASSFDYSYEQYFGPGTRLTVT.

Ten or more counts support this clone. Other DNA sequences of this sample code for an identical CDR3. This rearrangement joins TRBV28 to TRBJ1-5, with D unclear. The CDR3 totals 11 residues. V lost 2 bases to trimming and J lost 6 bases, with 2 bases between them. Germline CDR1 is MDHEN and CDR2 is SYDVKM. CDR3 sequence: CASSLSQPQHF. The CDR3 DNA follows: TGTGCCAGCAGTTTAAGTCAGCCCCAGCATTTT. Combining the CDR3 with reference TRBV28 and TRBJ1-5 gives the whole variable domain DVKVTQSSRYLVKRTGEKVFLECVQDMDHENMFWYRQDPGLGLRLIYFSYDVKMKEKGDIPEGYSVSREKKERFSLILESASTNQTSMYLCASSLSQPQHFGDGTRLSIL.

Here the CDR3 DNA reads TGTGCCAGCACACGACCCGGGGCTAACTATGGCTACACCTTC. Residues: CASTRPGANYGYTF. The rearrangement joins TRBV6-5 to TRBJ1-2; D remains unclear. Germline values: CDR1 MNHEY, CDR2 SVGAGI. The CDR3 loop spans 14 amino acids. The V end lost 7 bases, the J end lost 0 bases, and 12 bases lay between the germline ends.

This clone was counted only a few times. CDR3 in amino acids: CASSVAVEQFF. CDR3 nucleotides: TGTGCCAGCAGCGTAGCGGTTGAGCAGTTCTTC. The V call is TRBV9, the J call TRBJ2-1; D gene ambiguous. Germline V gene sequence: CDR1 SGDLS, CDR2 YYNGEE. V was cut by 0 bases and J by 9 bases, with 4 bases left in between. The CDR3 loop spans 11 amino acids.

This rearrangement joins TRBV18 to TRBJ1-5, with 8 bases that match TRBD1. The CDR3 covers 15 residues. CDR1 is KGHSH, CDR2 LQKENI, per germline. V lost 3 bases, J lost 7 bases, and 8 bases stayed unmatched. CDR3 DNA sequence: TGTGCCAGCTCACCGACGACAGGGGTAGTCCAGCCCCAGCATTTT. It translates to CASSPTTGVVQPQHF.